This passage covers 30 T cell receptor beta chains from one sample sequenced in a study of response to subunit inactivated influenza vaccine. MiXCR was run by TCRdb on the RT-PCR reads, yielding one entry per CDR3 protein. The profile covers roughly 700,000 distinct CDR3 sequences, with 15% to 19% appearing a single time and around a tenth taken by the ten largest. Material: PBMCs from blood, obtained less than 13 days after vaccination. Receptors originate from a man aged 50-60 years who received an inactivated influenza vaccine.

The chain uses TRBV5-1 and TRBJ1-1; D not resolved. The CDR3 is made up of 14 amino acids. The V gene lost 0 bases and the J gene lost 4 bases, with 10 bases spanning the gap. Germline V gene data show CDR1 as SGHRS and CDR2 as YFSETQ. The CDR3 DNA reads as TGCGCCAGCAGCTTGGCCGATTGGCGCACTGAAGCTTTCTTT. Translation gives CASSLADWRTEAFF.

The chain links TRBV10-3 to TRBJ2-7, with 7 bases identical to TRBD1. After removal of 8 bases from V and 3 bases from J, the junction contained 10 bases not matched to a gene. The CDR3 totals 14 residues. Germline V CDR1 and CDR2: ENHRY, SYGVKD. DNA of the CDR3: TGTGCCATCCGAACCCCGGGACAGCTCTACGAGCAGTACTTC. This translates into CAIRTPGQLYEQYF.

The rearrangement uses TRBV9 and TRBJ2-1, with 15 bases fitting TRBD2. Germline V gene data show CDR1 as SGDLS and CDR2 as YYNGEE. J was trimmed by 15 bases and V by 3 bases; bases with no gene match: 7. This CDR3 has 14 amino acids. CDR3 sequence reads: CASSEGTSGRTSFF. CDR3 DNA sequence: TGTGCCAGCAGCGAGGGGACTAGCGGGAGGACGTCGTTCTTC.

Only a few counts were recorded for this clonotype. This sequence joins TRBV5-4 and TRBJ2-1; D unresolved. Trimming took 0 bases from V and 1 from J, leaving 8 bases between them. Germline CDR1 and CDR2: SGHNT and YYREEE (reference sequence). The CDR3 runs to 15 residues. CDR3 amino acids: CASSLAFGSYNEQFF. CDR3 DNA sequence: TGTGCCAGCAGCTTGGCGTTCGGTTCCTACAATGAGCAGTTCTTC.

The chain combines TRBV20-1 with TRBJ2-5; TRBD2 matches at 7 bases. The CDR3 has 15 residues. Germline V gives CDR1 DFQATT, CDR2 SNEGSKA (reference sequence). With V trimmed by 1 base and J by 3 bases, 8 bases remained unmatched. The CDR3 DNA follows: TGCAGTGCTAGAGCGGGAGGATCCTTCGAAGAGACCCAGTACTTC. Translating gives CSARAGGSFEETQYF.

In its sample, this clonotype was seen a few times. V and J are TRBV5-1 and TRBJ2-3; 7 bases fit TRBD1. Per germline, CDR1 SGHRS and CDR2 YFSETQ. The CDR3 extends over 17 amino acids. Trimming cost V 0 bases and J 3 bases; bases outside gene matches: 10. As DNA, the CDR3 is TGCGCCAGCAGCTTGGGACAGGGAGCCCGCCAAACAGATACGCAGTATTTT. This translates into CASSLGQGARQTDTQYF.

This clonotype was seen ten or more times. The chain has TRBV5-5 and TRBJ2-7; D gene ambiguous. The CDR3 length is 14 residues. V was shortened by 3 bases and J by 2 bases, with 12 bases between the two germline ends. Germline-derived CDR1 and CDR2 are SGHKS and YYEKEE (reference sequence). The CDR3 nucleotides read TGTGCCAGCAGCTCATACTCGAGTACCTACGAGCAGTACTTC. This codes for CASSSYSSTYEQYF.

The chain recombines TRBV7-2 with TRBJ2-7; D possibly corresponds to TRBD2 (6 bases). The CDR3 totals 17 residues. The V gene lost 6 bases and the J gene lost 4 bases, with 25 bases spanning the gap. Germline CDR1 and CDR2: SGHTA and FQGNSA. DNA for the CDR3: TGTGCCAGCAGTCGGGGGTGGGCGGCTGACGCTTTGTACGAGCAGTACTTC. It is translated as CASSRGWAADALYEQYF.

This clonotype has a count of ten or more. J is TRBJ2-3 and V is TRBV7-8; D remains unclear. CDR3 length equals 13 residues. Germline CDR1 and CDR2: SGHVS and FQNEAQ. Trimming took 1 base from V and 2 from J, leaving 4 bases between them. The CDR3, as DNA: TGTGCCAGCAGCTTAGGGATCACAGATACGCAGTATTTT. It is translated as CASSLGITDTQYF.

This clonotype was seen many times. The chain carries TRBV20-1 and TRBJ2-1; a weak D match, TRBD1 (6 bases). V was cut by 6 bases and J by 9 bases, with 21 bases left in between. Germline V gene lookup returns CDR1 DFQATT and CDR2 SNEGSKA (reference sequence). The CDR3 runs to 14 residues. The chain's CDR3 is CSALSGEISFEQFF. In DNA form, the CDR3 reads TGCAGTGCCCTATCAGGGGAAATCTCGTTTGAGCAGTTCTTC.

V usage is TRBV24-1 and J usage is TRBJ1-5, with no clear D. CDR1 is KGHDR, CDR2 SFDVKD, per germline. Between the trimmed V and J ends, which lost 3 bases and 4 bases, there was a span of 6 bases. The CDR3 extends over 13 amino acids. The CDR3 coding sequence is TGTGCCACCAGTGATCTAAATAATCAGCCCCAGCATTTT. Amino acids: CATSDLNNQPQHF.

V and J are TRBV6-2 or TRBV6-3 and TRBJ2-1; D call uncertain. V dropped 7 bases and J dropped 3 bases, with 16 bases sitting between them. The CDR3 covers 15 residues. CDR1 is MNHEY, CDR2 SVGEGT, per germline. The CDR3 DNA is TGTGCCAGCATCGCAGGTTTAGGCGACTACAATGAGCAGTTCTTC. Residues: CASIAGLGDYNEQFF.

This clonotype was counted only a few times. The chain couples TRBV28 to TRBJ2-7; perhaps D is TRBD1 or TRBD2 (5 bases each). Germline values: CDR1 MDHEN, CDR2 SYDVKM. This CDR3 spans 15 amino acids. V was shortened by 5 bases and J by 4 bases, with 18 bases between the two germline ends. The CDR3 region is CASSAFRVRAYEQYF. Here the CDR3 DNA reads TGTGCCAGCAGTGCTTTCAGGGTGAGGGCTTACGAGCAGTACTTC.

This clonotype was seen at least ten times. The V gene is TRBV5-1, the J gene TRBJ2-5; D remains ambiguous. Trimming took off 0 bases at V and 2 bases at J, with 11 bases between the two ends. CDR1 is SGHRS, CDR2 YFSETQ, per germline. The CDR3 spans 15 residues. The CDR3 is CASSLAELEQETQYF. The CDR3 region has the DNA TGCGCCAGCAGCTTGGCCGAGTTAGAACAAGAGACCCAGTACTTC.

This chain joins TRBV4-2 and TRBJ2-4, with 7 bases aligning to TRBD1. The CDR3 loop spans 14 amino acids. Trimming removed 1 base from V and 5 bases from J; junction bases left unmatched: 2. The germline V gene encodes CDR1 LGHNA and CDR2 YNFKEQ. The CDR3 region has the DNA TGTGCCAGCAGCCAAGGGACAGGTCAAAACATTCAGTACTTC. This sequence encodes CASSQGTGQNIQYF.

The chain is built from TRBV13 and TRBJ1-6, with 8 nucleotides matching TRBD1. Trimming removed 5 bases from V and 6 bases from J; junction bases left unmatched: 6. In germline, CDR1 is PRHDT, CDR2 FYEKMQ (reference sequence). The CDR3 covers 15 residues. As DNA, the CDR3 is TGTGCCAGCAGCCTGGGGACAGGAATTAATTCACCCCTCCACTTT. Residues: CASSLGTGINSPLHF.

The table lists this clonotype with a few counts. The J gene is TRBJ2-7, the V gene TRBV19; possibly TRBD2 for D (5 bases). Germline loops: CDR1 LNHDA, CDR2 SQIVND (reference sequence). Trimming removed 2 bases at V and 5 bases at J, with 10 bases between. This CDR3 has 13 amino acids. The CDR3: CASSISGWNEQYF. The CDR3 nucleotides read TGTGCCAGTAGTATATCGGGGTGGAACGAGCAGTACTTC.

The rearrangement joins TRBV20-1 to TRBJ2-1, with D possibly being TRBD1 or TRBD2 (5 bases each). The V end was cut by 0 bases, the J end by 6 bases, with 15 bases between. Germline loops: CDR1 DFQATT, CDR2 SNEGSKA (reference sequence). The CDR3 runs to 15 residues. Written as DNA, the CDR3 is TGCAGTGCTAGAGAGTTTAGGGGAGAGGGCAATGAGCAGTTCTTC. Protein product: CSAREFRGEGNEQFF.

This clonotype came up many times. The rearrangement joins TRBV9 to TRBJ1-3; unclear D gene. The V and J ends lost 5 bases and 2 bases respectively, with 14 bases between them. The CDR3 loop spans 15 amino acids. Germline V gives CDR1 SGDLS, CDR2 YYNGEE. Here the CDR3 reads CASRSGGYTGNTIYF. The CDR3 nucleotides are TGTGCCAGCAGGAGTGGCGGGTATACTGGAAACACCATATATTTT. The full variable domain, completed using reference TRBV9 and TRBJ1-3, is DSGVTQTPKHLITATGQRVTLRCSPRSGDLSVYWYQQSLDQGLQFLIQYYNGEERAKGNILERFSAQQFPDLHSELNLSSLELGDSALYFCASRSGGYTGNTIYFGEGSWLTVV.

This chain uses TRBV4-3 with TRBJ2-7; either TRBD1 or TRBD2 may fit D (6 bases each). The V gene's germline CDR1 is LGHNA and CDR2 YSLEER. CDR3 length equals 18 residues. The V end lost 0 bases, the J end lost 6 bases, and 24 bases lay between the germline ends. CDR3 sequence: CASSQDGGGGPEGGEQYF. The CDR3 coding sequence is TGCGCCAGCAGCCAAGATGGAGGAGGGGGGCCGGAGGGAGGCGAGCAGTACTTC.

Notes on this clonotype: A much larger clone sits a single nucleotide away, making a read error possible. This chain uses TRBV28 with TRBJ1-1; the D gene is possibly TRBD1 (6 bases). This CDR3 comprises 15 residues. Germline lookup yields CDR1 MDHEN and CDR2 SYDVKM. V lost 5 bases and J lost 0, with 13 bases in between. The CDR3 reads CASSKEEGVNTEAFF. Written as DNA, the CDR3 is TGTGCCAGCAGTAAAGAGGAGGGGGTGAACACTGAAGCTTTCTTT.

This clonotype was detected a few times. This chain links TRBV7-8 with TRBJ2-2; 8 bases fit TRBD1. Germline V lookup: CDR1 SGHVS, CDR2 FQNEAQ. The CDR3 is made up of 16 amino acids. The trim removed 1 base at V and 6 bases at J, leaving 7 bases unmatched. CDR3 sequence: CASSLGGRGHSGELFF. Here the CDR3 DNA reads TGTGCCAGCAGCTTAGGCGGCAGGGGGCATTCCGGGGAGCTGTTTTTT.

The chain is built from TRBV29-1 and TRBJ1-1; 7 bases align to TRBD1. Germline CDR1 and CDR2: SQVTM and ANQGSEA. This CDR3 is 14 amino acids long. Germline trimming cut 5 bases from V and 6 bases from J; bases unmatched to any gene: 12. The DNA for the CDR3 is TGCAGCGTTCGGGACAGCCGAGAAGTTCCTGAAGCTTTCTTT. Amino acid sequence: CSVRDSREVPEAFF.

The V and J genes are TRBV5-1 and TRBJ1-5; 7 bases line up with TRBD1. V lost 0 bases to trimming and J lost 7 bases; unmatched junction nucleotides: 7. CDR3 length: 15 amino acids. Germline V gives CDR1 SGHRS, CDR2 YFSETQ. CDR3 loop: CASSLEGGVGQPQHF. The CDR3 DNA follows: TGCGCCAGCAGCTTGGAAGGGGGCGTGGGACAGCCCCAGCATTTT.

This clonotype was counted between two and nine times. The chain joins TRBV30 to TRBJ2-5; a possible D gene is TRBD1 (6 bases). The CDR3 runs to 16 residues. The germline V and J ends were trimmed by 2 bases and 5 bases, with 21 bases remaining between them. Germline lookup yields CDR1 GTSNPN and CDR2 SVGIG (reference sequence). The chain's CDR3 is CAWSTNPRGNGETQYF. The CDR3, as DNA: TGTGCCTGGAGTACTAATCCCAGGGGCAACGGGGAGACCCAGTACTTC.

V is TRBV12-3 or TRBV12-4 and J is TRBJ2-2, with D hard to call. V was trimmed by 3 bases and J by 8 bases, leaving 10 bases between them. The CDR3 covers 13 residues. The CDR3 nucleotides read TGTGCCAGCAGTTTTAGTTTTACGGGGGAGCTGTTTTTT. This codes for CASSFSFTGELFF.

This clonotype was detected ten times or more. This sequence joins TRBV2 and TRBJ2-3; D remains unclear. Germline CDR1 reads SNHLY; CDR2 reads FYNNEI. Deletions cut 6 bases from V and 3 bases from J, with 4 bases between. CDR3 size: 11 residues. CDR3 DNA: TGTGCCAGCAGGGTAACAGATACGCAGTATTTT. Translated, it gives CASRVTDTQYF.

The chain uses TRBV20-1 and TRBJ1-1, with a weak D call TRBD1 (5 bases). The CDR3 runs 13 residues. The ends were cut back, 5 bases at V and 1 base at J, with 11 bases in the middle. The germline CDR1 and CDR2 sequences are DFQATT and SNEGSKA (reference sequence). DNA for the CDR3: TGCAGTGCTCGACTACAGGCGAACACTGAAGCTTTCTTT. It translates to CSARLQANTEAFF.

This clonotype was observed a few times. The chain recombines TRBV9 with TRBJ2-7; unclear D gene. V shed 1 base and J shed 4 bases, with 18 bases lying between them. CDR3 length: 16 residues. Per germline, CDR1 SGDLS and CDR2 YYNGEE. The CDR3 spells CASSVSPVAAIYEQYF. The CDR3 bases are TGTGCCAGCAGCGTATCTCCTGTCGCAGCAATTTACGAGCAGTACTTC.

This clonotype has a count of ten or more. V is TRBV10-3 and J is TRBJ2-7, with a weak D call TRBD2 (6 bases). Trimming shortened V by 10 bases and J by 0 bases, and 13 bases separated the two germline ends. CDR1 and CDR2 (germline): ENHRY, SYGVKD. This CDR3 is built from 13 residues. DNA for the CDR3: TGTGCCACTGTCGGGACTGCCTCCTACGAGCAGTACTTC. Its protein product is CATVGTASYEQYF.